This paragraph covers one TCR beta chain sequence. The antigen remains unidentified. One end of the junction varies from germline; a read error may be responsible. Per the germline V gene, CDR1 is SNHLY and CDR2 is FYNNEI. The CDR3 runs 13 residues. The entry originates in a study of molecular identifiers for immune sequencing clone quantification. Study results and limitations: For highly expanded clones, sizes could be underestimated when identical TCR molecules share a barcode.

TCRdb redid the calling of the PCR reads with MiXCR, one entry per CDR3 protein. Of approximately 37,000 distinct CDR3 sequences listed, roughly 21% were seen once; the top ten hold under 1.3%. As CD8+CD4-CCR7+CD45RA+ cells, naive CD8 T cells were sorted. The V gene is TRBV2, the J gene TRBJ2-3; 8 bases agree with TRBD1. The sample taken for sequencing was naive CD8+ T cells from blood, with Jurkat cell RNA spiked in. Documented subset: FACS-sorted CD8+CD4-CCR7+CD45RA+ naive T cells. The TCR originated in a human donor in good health. Some libraries in this study had Jurkat cell RNA spiked in. CDR3 region: CASRGQGAGTQYF. The CDR3 DNA reads as TGTGCCAGCAGGGGGCAGGGGGCAGGTACGCAGTACTTT.